This TCR beta chain was identified during a study of blood T cell repertoires in COVID-19. Study-wide context: COVID-19 samples from acute and convalescent phases originated in the United States, Italy and Spain. PBMCs, B-cell-depleted T cells, or T cells were the source of the cDNA or gDNA that made up the material.

Method: immunoSEQ multiplex PCR; TCRdb's copy keeps in-frame clones and lacks some. The sample yields roughly 86,000 clones, around 81% seen once. V shed 4 bases, J shed 2 bases, and the junction held 11 bases outside the gene matches. The CDR3 covers 17 residues. Looked up from germline, CDR1 is SGHDT and CDR2 is YYEEEE. This clone was seen a single time. The sequenced material came from peripheral blood. The J gene is TRBJ2-3, the V gene TRBV5-6, with 9 bases that match TRBD2. This receptor was identified in a man between 60 and 75 years old with acute or convalescent COVID-19. CDR3 nucleotide sequence: TGTGCCAGCAGCCGAGTTGTCCAGCGGGGGGCCACAGATACGCAGTATTTT. It codes for CASSRVVQRGATDTQYF.